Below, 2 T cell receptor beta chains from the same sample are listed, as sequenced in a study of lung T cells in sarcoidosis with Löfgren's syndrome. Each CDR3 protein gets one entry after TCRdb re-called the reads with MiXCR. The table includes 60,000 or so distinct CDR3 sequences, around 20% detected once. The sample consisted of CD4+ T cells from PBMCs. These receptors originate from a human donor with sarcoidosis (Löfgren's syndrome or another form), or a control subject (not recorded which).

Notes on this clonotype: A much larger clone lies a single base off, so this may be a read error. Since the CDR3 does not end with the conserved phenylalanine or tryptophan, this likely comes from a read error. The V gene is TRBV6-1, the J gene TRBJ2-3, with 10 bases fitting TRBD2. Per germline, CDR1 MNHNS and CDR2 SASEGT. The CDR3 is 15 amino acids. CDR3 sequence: CASTELAGIADTQYL. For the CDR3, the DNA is TGTGCCAGCACTGAACTAGCGGGAATTGCAGATACGCAGTATTTA.

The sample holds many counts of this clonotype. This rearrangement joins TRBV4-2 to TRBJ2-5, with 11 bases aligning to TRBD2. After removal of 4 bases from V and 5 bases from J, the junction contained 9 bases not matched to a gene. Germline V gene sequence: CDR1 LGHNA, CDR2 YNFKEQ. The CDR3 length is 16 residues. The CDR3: CASSPRVAGGDETQYF. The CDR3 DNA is TGTGCCAGCAGCCCCCGAGTAGCGGGAGGGGATGAGACCCAGTACTTC.